This T cell receptor beta chain appears in the sequencing data of a study of T cell responses to AZD1222 COVID-19 vaccine. The table came from immunoSEQ multiplex PCR; TCRdb's copy has only in-frame clones and leaves some out. The sample shows 150,000 or so clones, about 91% of them seen only once. Broader study findings: Clonal diversity may have been underestimated in mostly white British donors.

The CDR3 extends over 15 amino acids. With 6 bases removed from V and 4 bases from J, the gap between germline ends came to 16 bases. Germline values: CDR1 LNHDA, CDR2 SQIVND (reference sequence). Of note for this clone: What it recognizes is unknown.

This receptor was obtained from an adult in good health. This material consisted of peripheral blood, taken on day 0 of AZD1222 vaccination. The J gene is TRBJ2-1, the V gene TRBV19; the D gene is possibly TRBD1 (7 bases). The CDR3 DNA is TGTGCCAGTAGCTGGGGGGACAGTGTATACAATGAGCAGTTCTTC. Amino acid sequence: CASSWGDSVYNEQFF.